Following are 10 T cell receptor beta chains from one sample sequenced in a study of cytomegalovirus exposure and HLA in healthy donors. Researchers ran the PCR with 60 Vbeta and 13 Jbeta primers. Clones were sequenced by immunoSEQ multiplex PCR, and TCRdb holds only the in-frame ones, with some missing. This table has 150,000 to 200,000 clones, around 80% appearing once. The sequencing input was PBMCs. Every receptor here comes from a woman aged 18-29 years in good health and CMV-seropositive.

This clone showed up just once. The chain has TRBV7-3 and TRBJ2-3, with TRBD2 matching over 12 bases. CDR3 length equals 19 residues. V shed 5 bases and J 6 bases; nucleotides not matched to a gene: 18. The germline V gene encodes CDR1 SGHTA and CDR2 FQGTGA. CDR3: CASSQEPGLAGGPGDTQYF. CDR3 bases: TGTGCCAGCAGCCAAGAGCCCGGCCTAGCGGGGGGGCCAGGGGATACGCAGTATTTT.

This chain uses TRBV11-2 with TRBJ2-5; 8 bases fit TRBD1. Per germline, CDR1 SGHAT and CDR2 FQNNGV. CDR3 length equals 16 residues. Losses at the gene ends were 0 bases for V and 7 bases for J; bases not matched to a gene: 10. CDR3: CASSLDQGAHGGTQYF. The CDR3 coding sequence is TGTGCCAGCAGCTTAGATCAGGGGGCCCACGGAGGGACCCAGTACTTC. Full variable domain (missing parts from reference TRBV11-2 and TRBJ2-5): EAGVAQSPRYKIIEKRQSVAFWCNPISGHATLYWYQQILGQGPKLLIQFQNNGVVDDSQLPKDRFSAERLKGVDSTLKIQPAKLEDSAVYLCASSLDQGAHGGTQYFGPGTRLLVL.

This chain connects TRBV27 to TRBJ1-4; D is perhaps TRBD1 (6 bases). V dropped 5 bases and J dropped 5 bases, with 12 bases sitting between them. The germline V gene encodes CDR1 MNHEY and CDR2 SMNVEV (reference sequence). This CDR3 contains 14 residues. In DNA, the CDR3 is TGTGCCAGCAGTCCCCAGGGGTTGAATGAAAAACTGTTTTTT. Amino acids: CASSPQGLNEKLFF.

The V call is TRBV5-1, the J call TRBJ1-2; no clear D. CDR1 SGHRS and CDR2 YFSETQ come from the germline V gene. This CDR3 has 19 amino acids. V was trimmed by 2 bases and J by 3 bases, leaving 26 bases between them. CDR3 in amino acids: CASSFQPSYSGRVDYGYTF. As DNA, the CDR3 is TGCGCCAGCAGCTTCCAGCCGTCATATTCGGGGAGGGTGGACTATGGCTACACCTTC.

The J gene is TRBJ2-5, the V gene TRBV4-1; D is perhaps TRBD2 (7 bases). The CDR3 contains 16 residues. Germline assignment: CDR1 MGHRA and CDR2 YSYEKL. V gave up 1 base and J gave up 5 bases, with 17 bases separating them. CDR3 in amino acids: CASSQAAGAHRETQYF. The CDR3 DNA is TGCGCCAGCAGCCAAGCCGCGGGGGCCCATCGTGAGACCCAGTACTTC.

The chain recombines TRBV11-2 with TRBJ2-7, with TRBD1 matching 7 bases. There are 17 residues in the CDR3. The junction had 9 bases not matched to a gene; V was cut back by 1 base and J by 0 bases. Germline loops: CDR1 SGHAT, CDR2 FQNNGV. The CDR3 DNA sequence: TGTGCCAGCAGCTTAGGAAACAGGGGCCTGAGCTCCTACGAGCAGTACGTC. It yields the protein CASSLGNRGLSSYEQYV.

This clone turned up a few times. The CDR3 DNA is TGTGCCAGCAGGGGCTTGAACTATGGCTACACCTTC. This encodes CASRGLNYGYTF. The chain links TRBV27 to TRBJ1-2; D gene ambiguous. CDR1 MNHEY and CDR2 SMNVEV come from the germline V gene (reference sequence). Trimming pared 6 bases from V and 2 bases from J, leaving 7 bases between. CDR3 length equals 12 residues.

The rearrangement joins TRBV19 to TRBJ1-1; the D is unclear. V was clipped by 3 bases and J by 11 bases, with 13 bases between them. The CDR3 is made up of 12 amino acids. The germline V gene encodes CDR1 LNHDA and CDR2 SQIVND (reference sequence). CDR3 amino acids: CASSISGLAAFF. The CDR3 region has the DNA TGTGCCAGTAGTATTTCGGGATTAGCGGCTTTCTTT.

The chain's CDR3 is CASSEPSTDTQYF. For the CDR3, the DNA is TGCGCCAGCAGCGAGCCTAGCACAGATACGCAGTATTTT. The chain joins TRBV5-1 to TRBJ2-3; D is ambiguous. V shed 4 bases and J shed 0 bases, with 6 bases lying between them. The CDR3 is 13 residues long. Germline V lookup: CDR1 SGHRS, CDR2 YFSETQ. Filled out from reference TRBV5-1 and TRBJ2-3, the complete variable domain reads KAGVTQTPRYLIKTRGQQVTLSCSPISGHRSVSWYQQTPGQGLQFLFEYFSETQRNKGNFPGRFSGRQFSNSRSEMNVSTLELGDSALYLCASSEPSTDTQYFGPGTRLTVL.

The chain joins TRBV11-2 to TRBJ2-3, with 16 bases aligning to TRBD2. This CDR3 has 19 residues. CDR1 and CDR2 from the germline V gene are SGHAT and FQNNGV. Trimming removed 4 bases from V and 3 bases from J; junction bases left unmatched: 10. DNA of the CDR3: TGTGCCAGCAGCTCCGCCGGGACTAGCGGGGGGGCAAAGACAGATACGCAGTATTTT. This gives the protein CASSSAGTSGGAKTDTQYF.